This T cell receptor beta chain was retrieved from a study of CD8 T cells in Susac syndrome. Sequencing targeted TCR beta in blood CD8+ and CD4+ T cells. Stable or active relapsing-remitting multiple sclerosis, untreated and meeting revised McDonald criteria, defined the controls. Bulk CD8+ and CD4+ cells came from magnetic negative isolation; CD8+ TEMRA by FACS. RNA, at roughly 0.5 to 1 ug, was reverse transcribed with random hexamers. TCR beta CDR3 was amplified by immunoSEQ covering 54 Vbeta and 13 Jbeta. TCRdb re-derived calls from the immunoSEQ multiplex PCR reads in MiXCR, one entry per CDR3 protein. Counted here are fewer than 200,000 distinct CDR3 sequences, roughly 95% occurring once; the ten biggest clones make up 0.15% to 0.2%. The CDR3 is made up of 15 amino acids. CDR1 and CDR2 from the germline V gene are SGHNT and YYREEE (reference sequence). V lost 2 bases, J lost 3 bases, and 5 bases stayed unmatched.

The V gene is TRBV5-4, the J gene TRBJ2-5, with TRBD2 matching 9 bases. The receptor was derived from a human donor with multiple sclerosis. Sequenced: CD8+ T cells from PBMCs. The CDR3 here is CASSFGSSGEETQYF. CDR3 nucleotide sequence: TGTGCCAGCAGCTTTGGGTCTAGCGGGGAAGAGACCCAGTACTTC.